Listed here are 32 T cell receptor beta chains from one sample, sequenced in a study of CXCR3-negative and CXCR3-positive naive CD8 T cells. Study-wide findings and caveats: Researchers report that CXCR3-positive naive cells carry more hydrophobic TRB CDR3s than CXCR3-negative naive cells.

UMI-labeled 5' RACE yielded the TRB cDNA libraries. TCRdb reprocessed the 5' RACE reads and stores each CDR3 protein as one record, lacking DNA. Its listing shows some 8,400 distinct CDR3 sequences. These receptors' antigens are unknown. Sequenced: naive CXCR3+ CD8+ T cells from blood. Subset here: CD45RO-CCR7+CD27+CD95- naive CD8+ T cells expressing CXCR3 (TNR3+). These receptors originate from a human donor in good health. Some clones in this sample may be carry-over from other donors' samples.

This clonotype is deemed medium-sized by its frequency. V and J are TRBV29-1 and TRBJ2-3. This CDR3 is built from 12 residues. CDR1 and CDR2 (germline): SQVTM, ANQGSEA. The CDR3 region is CSVPLVTDTQYF.

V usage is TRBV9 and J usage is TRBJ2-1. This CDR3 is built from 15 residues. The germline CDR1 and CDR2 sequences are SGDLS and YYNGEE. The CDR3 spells CASSSSWPKYNEQFF. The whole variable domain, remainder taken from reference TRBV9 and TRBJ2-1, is DSGVTQTPKHLITATGQRVTLRCSPRSGDLSVYWYQQSLDQGLQFLIQYYNGEERAKGNILERFSAQQFPDLHSELNLSSLELGDSALYFCASSSSWPKYNEQFFGPGTRLTVL.

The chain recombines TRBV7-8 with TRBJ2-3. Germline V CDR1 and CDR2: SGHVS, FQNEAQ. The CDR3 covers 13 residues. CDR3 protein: CASSLGMTDTQYF.

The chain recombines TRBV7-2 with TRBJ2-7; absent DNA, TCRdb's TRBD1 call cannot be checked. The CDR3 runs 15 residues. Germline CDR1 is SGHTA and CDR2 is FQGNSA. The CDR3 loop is CASSSGQGAWYEQYF.

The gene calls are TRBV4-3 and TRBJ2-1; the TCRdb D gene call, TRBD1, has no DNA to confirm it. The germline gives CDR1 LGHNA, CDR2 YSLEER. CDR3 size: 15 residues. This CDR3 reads CASSRAPGAYNEQFF.

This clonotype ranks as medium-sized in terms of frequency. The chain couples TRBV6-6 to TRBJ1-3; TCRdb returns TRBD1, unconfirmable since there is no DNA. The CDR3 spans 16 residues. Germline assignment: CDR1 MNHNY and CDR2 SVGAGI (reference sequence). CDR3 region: CASSSGTESSGNTIYF.

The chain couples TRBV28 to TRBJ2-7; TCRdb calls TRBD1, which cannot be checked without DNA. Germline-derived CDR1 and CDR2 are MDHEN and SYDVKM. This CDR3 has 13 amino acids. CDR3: CASSMTGGFEQYF.

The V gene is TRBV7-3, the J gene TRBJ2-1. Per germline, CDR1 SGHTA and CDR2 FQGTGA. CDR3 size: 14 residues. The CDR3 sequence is CASSLDETYNEQFF.

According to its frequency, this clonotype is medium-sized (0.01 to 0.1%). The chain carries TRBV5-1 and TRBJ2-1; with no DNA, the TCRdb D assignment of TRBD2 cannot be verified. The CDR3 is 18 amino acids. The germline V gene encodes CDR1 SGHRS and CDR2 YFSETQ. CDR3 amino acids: CASSLPPGLAGGPVEQFF.

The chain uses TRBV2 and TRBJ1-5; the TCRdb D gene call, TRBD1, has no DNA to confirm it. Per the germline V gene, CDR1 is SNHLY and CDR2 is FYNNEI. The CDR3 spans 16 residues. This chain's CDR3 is CASSEVGQGPWQPQHF.

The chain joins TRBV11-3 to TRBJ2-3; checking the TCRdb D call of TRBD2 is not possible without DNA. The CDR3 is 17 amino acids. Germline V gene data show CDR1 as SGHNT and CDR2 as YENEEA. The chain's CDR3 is CASSQPRGQADTDTQYF. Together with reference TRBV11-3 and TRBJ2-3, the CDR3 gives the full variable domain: EAGVVQSPRYKIIEKKQPVAFWCNPISGHNTLYWYLQNLGQGPELLIRYENEEAVDDSQLPKDRFSAERLKGVDSTLKIQPAELGDSAVYLCASSQPRGQADTDTQYFGPGTRLTVL.

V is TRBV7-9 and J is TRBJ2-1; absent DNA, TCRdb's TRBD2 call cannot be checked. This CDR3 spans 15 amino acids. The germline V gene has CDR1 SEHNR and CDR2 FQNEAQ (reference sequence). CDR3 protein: CASSERTSGSESQFF. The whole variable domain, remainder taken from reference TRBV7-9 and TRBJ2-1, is DTGVSQNPRHKITKRGQNVTFRCDPISEHNRLYWYRQTLGQGPEFLTYFQNEAQLEKSRLLSDRFSAERPKGSFSTLEIQRTEQGDSAMYLCASSERTSGSESQFFGPGTRLTVL.

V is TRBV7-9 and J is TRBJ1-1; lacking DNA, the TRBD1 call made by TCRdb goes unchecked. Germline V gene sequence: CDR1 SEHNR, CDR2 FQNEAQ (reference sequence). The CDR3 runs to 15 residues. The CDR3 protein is CASSPPDGMNTEAFF.

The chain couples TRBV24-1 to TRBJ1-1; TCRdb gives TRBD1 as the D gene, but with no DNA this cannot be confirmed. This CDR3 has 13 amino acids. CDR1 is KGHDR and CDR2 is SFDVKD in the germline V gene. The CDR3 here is CATSYFGHEEAFF.

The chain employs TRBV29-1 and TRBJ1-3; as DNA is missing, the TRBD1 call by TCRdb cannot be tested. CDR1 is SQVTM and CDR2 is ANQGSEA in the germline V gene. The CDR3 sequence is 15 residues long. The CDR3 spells CSAWGSGGSGNTIYF.

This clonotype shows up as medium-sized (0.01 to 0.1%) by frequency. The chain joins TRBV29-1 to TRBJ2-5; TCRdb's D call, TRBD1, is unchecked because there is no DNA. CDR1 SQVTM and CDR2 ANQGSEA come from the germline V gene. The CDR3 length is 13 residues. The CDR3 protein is CSVVQGYQETQYF. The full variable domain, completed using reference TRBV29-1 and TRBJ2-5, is SAVISQKPSRDICQRGTSLTIQCQVDSQVTMMFWYRQQPGQSLTLIATANQGSEATYESGFVIDKFPISRPNLTFSTLTVSNMSPEDSSIYLCSVVQGYQETQYFGPGTRLLVL.

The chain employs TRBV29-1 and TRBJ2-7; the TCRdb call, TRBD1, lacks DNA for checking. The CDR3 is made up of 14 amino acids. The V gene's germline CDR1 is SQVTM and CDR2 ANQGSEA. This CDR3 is CSVRTGGISYEQYF.

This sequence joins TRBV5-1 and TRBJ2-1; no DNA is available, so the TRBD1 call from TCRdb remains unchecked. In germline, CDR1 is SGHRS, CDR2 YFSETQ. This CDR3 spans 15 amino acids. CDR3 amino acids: CASSLTRDRYNEQFF.

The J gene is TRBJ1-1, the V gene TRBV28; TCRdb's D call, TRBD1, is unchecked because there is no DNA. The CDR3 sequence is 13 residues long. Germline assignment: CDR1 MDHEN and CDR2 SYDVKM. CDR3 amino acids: CASRTPGGTEAFF.

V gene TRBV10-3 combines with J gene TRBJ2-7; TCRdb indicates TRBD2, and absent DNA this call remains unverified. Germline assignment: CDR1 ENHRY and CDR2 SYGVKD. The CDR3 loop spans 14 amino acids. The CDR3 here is CAISESGEHYEQYF.

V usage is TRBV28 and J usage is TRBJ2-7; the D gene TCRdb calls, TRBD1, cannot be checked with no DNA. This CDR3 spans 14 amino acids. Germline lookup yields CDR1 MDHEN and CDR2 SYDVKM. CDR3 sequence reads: CASSPRDWGYEQYF.

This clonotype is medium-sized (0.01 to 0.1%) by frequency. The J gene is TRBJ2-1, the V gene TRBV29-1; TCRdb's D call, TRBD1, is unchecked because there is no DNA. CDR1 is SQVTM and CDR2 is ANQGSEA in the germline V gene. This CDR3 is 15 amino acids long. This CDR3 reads CSVEGQVISYNEQFF.

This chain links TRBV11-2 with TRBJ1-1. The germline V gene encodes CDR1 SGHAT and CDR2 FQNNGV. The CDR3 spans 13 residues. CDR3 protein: CASSSTTVQEAFF.

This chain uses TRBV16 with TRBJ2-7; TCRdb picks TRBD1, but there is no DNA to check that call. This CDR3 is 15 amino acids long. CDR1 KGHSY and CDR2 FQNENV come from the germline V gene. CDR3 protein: CASSPGTVLGYEQYF.

The CDR3 region is CSVEYTGELFF. This chain connects TRBV29-1 to TRBJ2-2. Germline values: CDR1 SQVTM, CDR2 ANQGSEA. The CDR3 length is 11 residues.

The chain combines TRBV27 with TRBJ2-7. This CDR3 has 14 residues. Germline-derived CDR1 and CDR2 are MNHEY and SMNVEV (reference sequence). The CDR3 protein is CASSLSGLLYEQYF.

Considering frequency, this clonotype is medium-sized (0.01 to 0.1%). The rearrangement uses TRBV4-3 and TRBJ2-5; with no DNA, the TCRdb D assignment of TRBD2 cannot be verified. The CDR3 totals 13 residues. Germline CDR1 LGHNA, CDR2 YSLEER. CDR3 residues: CASSPQPFETQYF.

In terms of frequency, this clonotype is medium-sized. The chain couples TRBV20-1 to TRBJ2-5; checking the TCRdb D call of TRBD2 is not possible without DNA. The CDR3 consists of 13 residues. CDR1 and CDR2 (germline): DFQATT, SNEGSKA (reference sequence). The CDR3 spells CSARTSGGETQYF.

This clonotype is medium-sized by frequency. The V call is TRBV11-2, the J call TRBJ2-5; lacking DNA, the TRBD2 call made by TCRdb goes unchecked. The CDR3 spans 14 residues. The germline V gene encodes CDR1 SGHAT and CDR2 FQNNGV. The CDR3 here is CASTPPLSKETQYF.

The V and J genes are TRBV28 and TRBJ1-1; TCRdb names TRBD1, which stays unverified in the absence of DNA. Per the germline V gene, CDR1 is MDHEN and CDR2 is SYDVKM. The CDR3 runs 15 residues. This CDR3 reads CASSPPQTGDTEAFF.

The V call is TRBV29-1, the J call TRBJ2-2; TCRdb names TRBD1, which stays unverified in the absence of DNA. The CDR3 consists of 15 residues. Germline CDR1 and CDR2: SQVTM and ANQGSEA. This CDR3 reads CSVQSAGEDTGELFF.

The CDR3: CSVEVEIYTQYF. V and J are TRBV29-1 and TRBJ2-3. The CDR3 consists of 12 residues. Germline V gives CDR1 SQVTM, CDR2 ANQGSEA.